What follows are 16 T cell receptor beta chains derived from one specimen sequenced in a study of blood T cell repertoires in COVID-19. Sequenced by immunoSEQ multiplex PCR; TCRdb stores in-frame clones only, minus some. The data show a few hundred thousand clones, approximately 83% seen once. The source material was PBMCs or T cells enriched from blood (not recorded which). The source is a man aged 25-40 years who had recovered from COVID-19.

The rearrangement links TRBV9 to TRBJ1-6, with D hard to call. The CDR3 has 15 amino acids. Trimming stripped 3 bases from V and 7 bases from J, with 14 bases between. Germline loops: CDR1 SGDLS, CDR2 YYNGEE. The CDR3 DNA reads TGTGCCAGCAGCGGACTGGACGGAGGGAATTCACCCCTCCACTTT. Encoded protein: CASSGLDGGNSPLHF.

The V gene is TRBV3-1 (or the pseudogene TRBV3-2), the J gene TRBJ1-5; 7 nucleotides align to TRBD1. Germline V gives CDR1 LGHDT, CDR2 YNNKEL (reference sequence). This CDR3 has 13 amino acids. Trimming took 3 bases from V and 6 from J; bases not matched to a gene: 2. Here the CDR3 DNA reads TGTGCCAGCAGCCATTACAGGGGTCAGCCCCAGCATTTT. Translating it yields CASSHYRGQPQHF.

The V call is TRBV21-1, the J call TRBJ1-2. TRBV21-1 corresponds to a pseudogene. This CDR3 region has 13 residues. CDR3 bases: TGTGCCAGCAGCAAAGTTAATGCGTATGGCTACACCTTC. Residues: CASSKVNAYGYTF.

The chain employs TRBV24-1 and TRBJ1-2; D call uncertain. Trimming removed 3 bases at V and 2 bases at J, with 9 bases between. In germline, CDR1 is KGHDR, CDR2 SFDVKD. The CDR3 spans 14 residues. The DNA for the CDR3 is TGTGCCACCAGTGATAATACGGGGAACTATGGCTACACCTTC. It translates to CATSDNTGNYGYTF.

This rearrangement joins TRBV6-2 or TRBV6-3 to TRBJ1-6; D may be TRBD1 (5 bases). Trimming removed 0 bases at V and 7 bases at J, with 7 bases between. Germline loops: CDR1 MNHEY, CDR2 SVGEGT. The CDR3 runs 14 residues. The CDR3 sequence: CASSYSKGNSPLHF. CDR3 nucleotide sequence: TGTGCCAGCAGTTACTCGAAGGGGAATTCACCCCTCCACTTT.

J is TRBJ2-2 and V is TRBV5-1, with D perhaps matching TRBD2 (5 bases). Germline V lookup: CDR1 SGHRS, CDR2 YFSETQ. V lost 4 bases and J lost 4, with 17 bases in between. CDR3 length: 16 amino acids. The CDR3, as DNA: TGCGCCAGCAGCCCGACTAAGCGTCGGGGCACCGGGGAGCTGTTTTTT. It is translated as CASSPTKRRGTGELFF.

The chain combines TRBV28 with TRBJ1-6; D uncertain. Germline-derived CDR1 and CDR2 are MDHEN and SYDVKM. V was clipped by 3 bases and J by 14 bases, with 23 bases between them. This CDR3 has 16 amino acids. CDR3 bases: TGTGCCAGCAGTTTGCCGGGTGGTAAGGATTTTTTGTCCCTCCACTTT. As protein: CASSLPGGKDFLSLHF.

There are a few counts of this clone. The rearrangement uses TRBV5-1 and TRBJ2-1, with 15 bases lining up with TRBD2. The junction had 6 bases not matched to a gene; V was cut back by 0 bases and J by 5 bases. CDR3 length: 18 amino acids. The germline V gene encodes CDR1 SGHRS and CDR2 YFSETQ. Here the CDR3 reads CASSLGRTSGGANNEQFF. The CDR3 coding sequence is TGCGCCAGCAGCTTGGGTCGGACTAGCGGGGGGGCAAACAATGAGCAGTTCTTC.

For the CDR3, the DNA is TGTGCCAGCAGCTTAGCAACAGGGGGCTTTGAAAAACTGTTTTTT. Encoded protein: CASSLATGGFEKLFF. This chain connects TRBV7-9 to TRBJ1-4; TRBD1 aligns across 9 bases. The germline gives CDR1 SEHNR, CDR2 FQNEAQ (reference sequence). The V segment lost 0 bases and the J segment 7 bases; nucleotides outside the gene matches: 3. The CDR3 is made up of 15 amino acids.

Note on this clone: Within the sample, other DNA sequences also encode this same CDR3. The CDR3 nucleotides read TGTGCCAGTAGTATACAGGGTATGAACACTGAAGCTTTCTTT. Translation gives CASSIQGMNTEAFF. The rearrangement joins TRBV19 to TRBJ1-1, with D perhaps matching TRBD1 (5 bases). Trimming removed 2 bases at V and 0 bases at J, with 7 bases between. CDR3 length: 14 residues. The germline gives CDR1 LNHDA, CDR2 SQIVND (reference sequence).

The V gene is TRBV7-9, the J gene TRBJ1-1; maybe TRBD1 (5 bases). The germline V gene has CDR1 SEHNR and CDR2 FQNEAQ (reference sequence). CDR3 length: 13 residues. V shed 6 bases and J shed 6 bases, with 14 bases lying between them. The CDR3 nucleotides read TGTGCCAGCAGTTGGGACGGAGGGGCTGAAGCTTTCTTT. Encoded protein: CASSWDGGAEAFF.

The chain employs TRBV7-9 and TRBJ2-1; 9 bases are a match to TRBD1. Germline values: CDR1 SEHNR, CDR2 FQNEAQ (reference sequence). The CDR3 totals 15 residues. The V gene end was trimmed by 4 bases and the J gene end by 5 bases; junction bases not matched to a gene: 6. Here the CDR3 DNA reads TGTGCCAGCAGCTGGACCGGGACAGGGCACAATGAGCAGTTCTTC. It codes for CASSWTGTGHNEQFF.

V usage is TRBV5-5 and J usage is TRBJ2-7; D call uncertain. CDR1 is SGHKS and CDR2 is YYEKEE in the germline V gene (reference sequence). Trimming took 3 bases from V and 6 from J, leaving 10 bases between them. The CDR3 totals 12 residues. In nucleotides, the CDR3 is TGTGCCAGCAGCTGGTCGTCCGGCGAGCAGTACTTC. Residues: CASSWSSGEQYF.

This clone was counted a few times. The V call is TRBV2, the J call TRBJ2-7, with a tentative D call TRBD2 (6 bases). Germline CDR1 and CDR2: SNHLY and FYNNEI. The CDR3 runs to 14 residues. The ends were cut back, 5 bases at V and 2 bases at J, with 13 bases in the middle. In DNA form, the CDR3 reads TGTGCCAGCAGTCCAGGGAGGAGTACCTACGAGCAGTACTTC. This encodes CASSPGRSTYEQYF.

This clone was seen more than once but under ten times. The chain uses TRBV2 and TRBJ1-4; 12 nucleotides match TRBD1. Germline lookup yields CDR1 SNHLY and CDR2 FYNNEI. V was clipped by 1 base and J by 10 bases; unmatched bases: 4. The CDR3 runs 15 residues. This chain's CDR3 is CASSEEGTGGRKLFF. The DNA for the CDR3 is TGTGCCAGCAGTGAAGAGGGGACAGGGGGCCGAAAACTGTTTTTT. Full variable domain (rest looked up from reference TRBV2 and TRBJ1-4): EPEVTQTPSHQVTQMGQEVILRCVPISNHLYFYWYRQILGQKVEFLVSFYNNEISEKSEIFDDQFSVERPDGSNFTLKIRSTKLEDSAMYFCASSEEGTGGRKLFFGSGTQLSVL.

The chain has TRBV25-1 and TRBJ2-5, with D perhaps TRBD1 (6 bases). The germline V gene has CDR1 MGHDK and CDR2 SYGVNS. Trimming stripped 4 bases from V and 6 bases from J, with 12 bases between. This CDR3 spans 13 amino acids. Here the CDR3 reads CASSGYRAKTQYF. The DNA for the CDR3 is TGTGCCAGCAGTGGATACAGGGCCAAGACCCAGTACTTC.